The clone carrying this TCR beta chain was detected only once. The sort gate was single viable CD3+CD4+CD8-CD45RO+ cells for memory CD4+ T cells. Positive selection with CD4 microbeads enriched total CD4+ T cells. Trimming pared 5 bases from V and 1 base from J, leaving 11 bases between. CDR3 length: 14 amino acids. Germline CDR1 SEHNR, CDR2 FQNEAQ (reference sequence). This table comes from immunoSEQ multiplex PCR, and its TCRdb copy is limited to in-frame clones, with some not included. The sample lists fewer than 75,000 clones; less than 85% were seen once. This record belongs to a study of memory CD4+ T cells and cytomegalovirus serostatus.

The clonotype was recovered from an adult in good health and CMV-seronegative. The rearrangement joins TRBV7-9 to TRBJ1-1; a possible D gene is TRBD1 (6 bases). Sequenced input: memory CD4+ T cells from blood. The CDR3 loop is CASSQDRRNTEAFF. The DNA of the CDR3 is TGTGCCAGCAGCCAGGACAGAAGGAACACTGAAGCTTTCTTT.